Listed here is a single T cell receptor beta chain. The antigen is not known. The CDR3 runs to 19 residues. V gave up 4 bases and J gave up 0 bases; unmatched junction bases: 8. Unique molecular identifiers tagged the TCRbeta library. From the PCR reads, TCRdb called clonotypes with MiXCR, one entry per CDR3 protein. This repertoire shows 250,000 to 400,000 distinct CDR3 sequences, more than 20% found once; its top ten account for approximately 10%. This sample is part of a study of T-cell reconstitution after alpha-beta-depleted transplantation in children. Study-level results: Reportedly, only several hundred clones from non-depleted graft cells drove alpha-beta T-cell counts at about two months. The origin of high day-60 TCRbeta diversity in some patients lay in surviving recipient T cells and thymic progenitors. Hyperexpanded clones declined; after one year, newly produced T cells mostly supplied diversity.

The rearrangement uses TRBV12-3 or TRBV12-4 and TRBJ2-2; 13 nucleotides align to TRBD2. The origin of this receptor is a male patient between 10 and 17 years old who had a stem cell transplant for acute lymphoblastic leukemia, so the T cells may come from the graft donor. The sample consisted of PBMCs, mostly from graft donor cells, taken 180 days after TCRalphabeta/CD19-depleted stem cell transplant. The CDR3 region is CASSWTSGSGRSNTGELFF. In DNA, the CDR3 is TGTGCCAGCAGTTGGACTAGCGGGAGTGGTCGATCGAACACCGGGGAGCTGTTTTTT.